This TCR beta chain was sequenced during a study of patients and donors after allogeneic stem cell transplantation. This clonotype was recorded a few times. The CDR3 extends over 13 amino acids. V shed 5 bases, J shed 10 bases, and the junction held 5 bases outside the gene matches. The germline V gene has CDR1 ENHRY and CDR2 SYGVKD. MiXCR, applied by TCRdb to the RT-PCR reads, yields one record per CDR3 protein. The sample contains 40,000 to 45,000 distinct CDR3 sequences, roughly 29% of which appear only once. The genes are TRBV10-3 and TRBJ1-6; 7 bases match TRBD1. This receptor was obtained from a human donor who was either an allogeneic HSCT recipient or a stem cell or donor lymphocyte infusion donor (not recorded which). It is not recorded whose cells these are; they may come from a transplant donor. The sample comprised blood, either unsorted or a sorted T cell fraction (not recorded which). The CDR3 sequence is CAISRQGGSPLHF. The CDR3 DNA reads TGTGCCATCAGTAGACAGGGAGGGTCACCCCTCCACTTT.